This T cell receptor beta chain was recovered during a study of cytomegalovirus exposure and HLA in healthy donors. The CDR3 runs 19 residues. Germline CDR1 is SGHVS and CDR2 is FQNEAQ. V dropped 4 bases and J dropped 1; count of bases not matched to a gene: 15. PCR employed 60 Vbeta and 13 Jbeta primers. Sequencing used immunoSEQ multiplex PCR; TCRdb keeps in-frame clones, though not all of them. Among about 130,000 clones listed, just over 75% were seen once. Sample: PBMCs. V usage is TRBV7-8 and J usage is TRBJ2-3, with TRBD2 matching over 9 bases. This clonotype was sampled from a woman between 50 and 59 years old in good health and CMV-seronegative. Written as DNA, the CDR3 is TGTGCCAGCAGCTCCATTACGGAGACTAGCGGTCGAGGCACAGATACGCAGTATTTT. Amino acids: CASSSITETSGRGTDTQYF.